The T cell receptor beta chain under discussion was sequenced for a study of blood T cell repertoires in COVID-19. Trimming cost V 5 bases and J 2 bases, with 7 bases left between them. This CDR3 has 12 amino acids. The germline V gene encodes CDR1 SGHRS and CDR2 YFSETQ. As handled by the study authors: Estimated nucleated cell counts came from reference gene primer amplification. TCRdb's table, derived via immunoSEQ multiplex PCR, lists solely in-frame clones and lacks some. That table gives V, J and clone size, and the DNA gave D and trimming. The table has just over 65,000 clones, nearly 90% seen once; the top ten hold approximately 1.5%.

Material for sequencing was peripheral blood. The chain uses TRBV5-1 and TRBJ1-1; unclear D gene. The sequence derives from a man aged 60-69 years with acute or convalescent COVID-19. CDR3 sequence (DNA): TGCGCCAGCAGAGAGGGAAACACTGAAGCTTTCTTT. As protein: CASREGNTEAFF.